The 11 T cell receptor beta chains given below trace back to one sample, sequenced in a study of Tregs in tolerant kidney transplant recipients. Profiled with immunoSEQ multiplex PCR; TCRdb holds only in-frame clones, not every one. The repertoire holds 90,000 to 150,000 clones, with about 90% as singletons. The sample was CD4+ T cells from blood. These receptor sequences come from a human donor in good health.

CDR3 sequence (DNA): TGCAGCGTATCCGGCGGGACGACCTACGAGCAGTACTTC. Its translation: CSVSGGTTYEQYF. The rearrangement links TRBV29-1 to TRBJ2-7, with a possible D match to TRBD2 (6 bases). Trimming cost V 6 bases and J 2 bases, with 14 bases left between them. This CDR3 has 13 amino acids. CDR1 SQVTM and CDR2 ANQGSEA come from the germline V gene.

This clone was observed once. This chain connects TRBV5-1 to TRBJ2-3; D remains unclear. Trimming stripped 3 bases from V and 2 bases from J, with 16 bases between. Germline V lookup: CDR1 SGHRS, CDR2 YFSETQ. The CDR3 is 16 residues long. The CDR3 spells CASSWSRSGSTDTQYF. CDR3 nucleotide sequence: TGCGCCAGCAGCTGGAGCAGGTCAGGATCCACAGATACGCAGTATTTT.

This sequence joins TRBV27 and TRBJ2-2; 8 bases fit TRBD2. CDR1 and CDR2 (germline): MNHEY, SMNVEV (reference sequence). With 5 bases clipped from V and 4 bases from J, the junction kept 6 bases outside the gene matches. This CDR3 has 15 amino acids. In DNA, the CDR3 is TGTGCCAGCAGTCCCGGGACTAGAAGCACCGGGGAGCTGTTTTTT. Translation gives CASSPGTRSTGELFF.

J is TRBJ1-3 and V is TRBV5-4; a possible D gene is TRBD1 (5 bases). The germline gives CDR1 SGHNT, CDR2 YYREEE (reference sequence). The CDR3 contains 13 residues. Trimming pared 2 bases from V and 4 bases from J, leaving 7 bases between. The CDR3 is CASSFKGGNTIYF. The CDR3 DNA sequence: TGTGCCAGCAGCTTTAAGGGGGGAAACACCATATATTTT. The complete variable domain, with remaining parts taken from reference TRBV5-4 and TRBJ1-3, reads ETGVTQSPTHLIKTRGQQVTLRCSSQSGHNTVSWYQQALGQGPQFIFQYYREEENGRGNFPPRFSGLQFPNYSSELNVNALELDDSALYLCASSFKGGNTIYFGEGSWLTVV.

This clone was found once. The chain links TRBV5-1 to TRBJ1-3, with D perhaps matching TRBD1 (6 bases). Germline V gene lookup returns CDR1 SGHRS and CDR2 YFSETQ. Deletions cut 0 bases from V and 4 bases from J, with 11 bases between. The CDR3 totals 15 residues. The CDR3 protein is CASSLAGQTGNTIYF. The CDR3 coding sequence is TGCGCCAGCAGCTTGGCCGGACAGACAGGAAACACCATATATTTT.

This rearrangement joins TRBV14 to TRBJ2-6; 8 nucleotides align to TRBD1. Germline V CDR1 and CDR2: SGHDN, FVKESK. With 1 base clipped from V and 3 bases from J, the junction kept 8 bases outside the gene matches. The length of the CDR3 is 18 residues. CDR3 protein: CASSQGRTGIFGANVLTF. The CDR3 DNA reads as TGTGCCAGCAGCCAAGGCAGGACAGGGATATTTGGGGCCAACGTCCTGACTTTC.

CDR3 nucleotide sequence: TGCGCCAGCAGCCGCGGGTCCAATGGCTACACCTTC. Translation gives CASSRGSNGYTF. The chain couples TRBV5-1 to TRBJ1-2; D ambiguous. The V and J ends lost 4 bases and 6 bases respectively, with 10 bases between them. Looked up from germline, CDR1 is SGHRS and CDR2 is YFSETQ. The CDR3 is 12 residues long.

This chain uses TRBV27 with TRBJ2-5; D may match TRBD1 or TRBD2 (5 bases each). Germline values: CDR1 MNHEY, CDR2 SMNVEV (reference sequence). The CDR3 extends over 15 amino acids. The ends were cut back, 3 bases at V and 5 bases at J, with 16 bases in the middle. The CDR3 loop is CASSLGVGLGETQYF. The CDR3 region has the DNA TGTGCCAGCAGTTTGGGGGTGGGGTTGGGGGAGACCCAGTACTTC.

This rearrangement joins TRBV6-6 to TRBJ2-1; TRBD2 agrees at 9 bases. CDR1 is MNHNY and CDR2 is SVGAGI in the germline V gene (reference sequence). The trim removed 4 bases at V and 1 base at J, leaving 2 bases unmatched. This CDR3 has 15 amino acids. Here the CDR3 DNA reads TGTGCCAGCAGTTTAGCGGGGGTTTCCTACAATGAGCAGTTCTTC. Translation gives CASSLAGVSYNEQFF.

The chain links TRBV1 to TRBJ2-7; the tabulated D call, TRBD2, remains unverified against the DNA. TRBV1 counts as a pseudogene. The CDR3 extends over 18 amino acids. This CDR3 reads CTSSQVPIGGAVPREQYF. In DNA form, the CDR3 reads TGCACCAGCAGCCAAGTCCCTATCGGGGGAGCGGTCCCCCGCGAGCAGTACTTC.

Details on this clone: The junction shows a germline mismatch at one end, possibly a read error. The CDR3 DNA follows: TGTGCCAGTAGAGGTCCGTTGGGTGGAGACACCATATATTTT. This encodes CASRGPLGGDTIYF. The chain has TRBV19 and TRBJ1-3; D ambiguous. Looked up from germline, CDR1 is LNHDA and CDR2 is SQIVND (reference sequence). The CDR3 totals 14 residues.